The 10 T cell receptor beta chains presented below share a single source sample, sequenced in a study of regulatory T cells in long-lasting Graves disease (dated by TCRdb to about 2021). Library generation was performed with multiplex PCR. Sequencing was performed on an Illumina HiSeq 4000. To build TCR beta libraries, CDR3 regions were amplified by Arm-PCR using iRepertoire HTBI primers. The public reads were run again by TCRdb, first through fastp at Q25 and then through MiXCR, and only productive beta chains were kept. Duplicate CDR3 protein sequences are folded into a single record with the most common DNA and genes. The sample records roughly 410,000 distinct CDR3 sequences, 15% of which are singletons. The ten biggest clones cover about 7.6% of the sample. The time point label, read with the paper, signifies: newly diagnosed GD, antithyroid drugs for less than 3 months. For both TCR sequencing and RNA sequencing, RNA was extracted from PBMCs in TRIzol.

This same sample was also taken into another study, of T cells in Graves' hyperthyroidism and ophthalmopathy.

The sequences come from peripheral blood mononuclear cells (PBMCs), collected at new diagnosis, from a patient treated with antithyroid drugs. The receptors shown here come from a woman aged 40 to 50 with Graves disease. Donor details come from another sample of the same person, matched by shared clones.

The sample holds a few counts of this clonotype. The chain employs TRBV5-1 and TRBJ1-1, with D maybe TRBD1 (5 bases). CDR1 is SGHRS and CDR2 is YFSETQ in the germline V gene. This CDR3 has 15 amino acids. V was pared by 2 bases and J by 6 bases, with 17 bases between. CDR3 in DNA: TGCGCCAGCAGCTTATTCCAGGCGGGGGATTCTGAAGCTTTCTTT. Translation: CASSLFQAGDSEAFF.

In this sample, this clonotype turned up many times. The chain is built from TRBV11-1 and TRBJ2-7; weak D call: TRBD2 (6 bases). The germline gives CDR1 SGHAT, CDR2 FQDESV (reference sequence). The CDR3 sequence is 15 residues long. V gave up 2 bases and J gave up 3 bases, with 14 bases separating them. For the CDR3, the DNA is TGTGCCAGCAGCTTATCTACTAGCAGATACTACGAGCAGTACTTC. It specifies CASSLSTSRYYEQYF.

Concerning this clonotype: This clone may be a read error of a much larger clone one base away. The V call is TRBV10-3, the J call TRBJ1-2; 9 nucleotides align to TRBD1. Germline trimming cut 2 bases from V and 6 bases from J; bases unmatched to any gene: 13. Germline CDR1 is ENHRY and CDR2 is SYGVKD. The CDR3 is made up of 17 amino acids. This CDR3 is CAISEATNPGTGNGYTF. The CDR3 bases are TGTGCCATCAGTGAGGCCACCAACCCGGGGACAGGGAATGGCTACACCTTC.

This chain connects TRBV29-1 to TRBJ2-5; TRBD1 might be the D (5 bases). The CDR3 covers 13 residues. Germline V gene lookup returns CDR1 SQVTM and CDR2 ANQGSEA. Trimming took off 5 bases at V and 2 bases at J, with 12 bases between the two ends. The CDR3 region is CSVCQQVQETQYF. CDR3 sequence (DNA): TGCAGCGTTTGCCAACAGGTACAAGAGACCCAGTACTTC.

This clonotype was counted at least ten times. V gene TRBV28 combines with J gene TRBJ2-3; no firm D call. CDR3 length equals 15 residues. Germline V CDR1 and CDR2: MDHEN, SYDVKM. Trimming cost V 1 base and J 0 bases, with 8 bases left between them. The CDR3 DNA sequence: TGTGCCAGCAGTTTATTCCTTGCTAGCACAGATACGCAGTATTTT. Protein: CASSLFLASTDTQYF.

This clonotype was found many times. The chain couples TRBV7-6 to TRBJ2-1, with TRBD2 matching over 8 bases. Germline CDR1 and CDR2: SGHVS and FNYEAQ. Trimming removed 5 bases from V and 6 bases from J; junction bases left unmatched: 12. This CDR3 has 16 residues. Here the CDR3 reads CASSPLGREVLNEQFF. DNA of the CDR3: TGTGCCAGCAGCCCCCTGGGGCGGGAGGTACTCAATGAGCAGTTCTTC.

The table lists this clonotype with many counts. J is TRBJ2-1 and V is TRBV28; 11 nucleotides match TRBD2. CDR3 length equals 16 residues. Germline V gene sequence: CDR1 MDHEN, CDR2 SYDVKM. After removal of 3 bases from V and 8 bases from J, the junction contained 9 bases not matched to a gene. Here the CDR3 DNA reads TGTGCCAGCAGTTTTGAGACTAGCGGGAATATCGATGAGCAGTTCTTC. It encodes CASSFETSGNIDEQFF.

This clonotype occurred a few times. The chain joins TRBV12-3 or TRBV12-4 to TRBJ1-2; D gene unclear. The CDR3 totals 13 residues. The V end lost 6 bases, the J end lost 1 base, and 9 bases lay between the germline ends. CDR3 in amino acids: CASRIGSNYGYTF. CDR3 coding DNA: TGTGCCAGCAGAATCGGGAGTAACTATGGCTACACCTTC.

In its sample, this clonotype is medium-sized. This chain connects TRBV6-1 to TRBJ2-5; D may correspond to TRBD1 or TRBD2 (5 bases each). The CDR3 is 18 residues long. V gave up 5 bases and J gave up 1 base, with 23 bases separating them. Germline V gene data show CDR1 as MNHNS and CDR2 as SASEGT. The CDR3 DNA reads TGTGCCAGCAGTCCCCTTCGGGGACGCGGTTCCGCCCAAGAGACCCAGTACTTC. Translated, it gives CASSPLRGRGSAQETQYF.

There are many counts of this clonotype. The chain has TRBV19 and TRBJ2-1; TRBD2 might be the D (7 bases). Trimming took 4 bases from V and 9 from J, leaving 13 bases between them. Per germline, CDR1 LNHDA and CDR2 SQIVND (reference sequence). The CDR3 runs to 13 residues. The CDR3: CASSSRGGGEQFF. For the CDR3, the DNA is TGTGCCAGTAGTAGCAGGGGCGGGGGTGAGCAGTTCTTC. Drawing the rest from reference TRBV19 and TRBJ2-1, the complete variable domain is DGGITQSPKYLFRKEGQNVTLSCEQNLNHDAMYWYRQDPGQGLRLIYYSQIVNDFQKGDIAEGYSVSREKKESFPLTVTSAQKNPTAFYLCASSSRGGGEQFFGPGTRLTVL.